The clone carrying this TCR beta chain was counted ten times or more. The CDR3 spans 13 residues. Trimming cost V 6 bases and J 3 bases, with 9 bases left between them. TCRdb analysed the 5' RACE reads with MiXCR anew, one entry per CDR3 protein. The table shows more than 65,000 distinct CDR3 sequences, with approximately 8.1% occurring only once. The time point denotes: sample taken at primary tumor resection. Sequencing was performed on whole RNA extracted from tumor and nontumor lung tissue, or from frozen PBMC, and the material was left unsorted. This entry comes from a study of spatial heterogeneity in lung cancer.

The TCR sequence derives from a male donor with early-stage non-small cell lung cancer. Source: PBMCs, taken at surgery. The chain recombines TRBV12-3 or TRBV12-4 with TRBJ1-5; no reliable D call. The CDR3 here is CASSNTVNQPQHF. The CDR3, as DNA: TGTGCCAGCAGCAACACAGTCAATCAGCCCCAGCATTTT.